The clone carrying this TCR beta chain was detected once. Some clones are missing from TCRdb's copy, which holds only in-frame ones; the method was immunoSEQ multiplex PCR. The sample includes about 110,000 clones, roughly 90% seen only once; the top ten take roughly 7%. This entry belongs to a study of T cell responses to AZD1222 COVID-19 vaccine. Across the study: Second-dose timings of about 4 or about 12 weeks were pooled.

CDR3 length: 14 residues. Trimming cost V 2 bases and J 10 bases, with 12 bases left between them. The germline gives CDR1 MNHEY, CDR2 SMNVEV (reference sequence). This TCR was sampled from an adult in good health. The material was peripheral blood, obtained on day 0 of AZD1222 vaccination. V usage is TRBV27 and J usage is TRBJ1-6, with D possibly matching TRBD1 (6 bases). CDR3 DNA sequence: TGTGCCAGCAGTTTAACAGGGTTTTTCTCACCCCTCCACTTT. It is translated as CASSLTGFFSPLHF.